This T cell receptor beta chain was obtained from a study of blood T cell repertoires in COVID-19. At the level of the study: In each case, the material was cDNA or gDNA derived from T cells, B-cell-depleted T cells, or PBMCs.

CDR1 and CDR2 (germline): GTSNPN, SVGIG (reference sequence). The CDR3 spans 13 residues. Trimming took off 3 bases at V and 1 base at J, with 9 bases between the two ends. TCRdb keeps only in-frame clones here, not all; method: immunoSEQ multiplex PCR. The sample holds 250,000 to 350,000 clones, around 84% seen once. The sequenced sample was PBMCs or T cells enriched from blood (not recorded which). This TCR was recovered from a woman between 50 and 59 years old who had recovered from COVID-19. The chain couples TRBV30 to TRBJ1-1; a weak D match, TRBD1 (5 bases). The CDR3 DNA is TGTGCCTGGAGACGGGGGAAGAACACTGAAGCTTTCTTT. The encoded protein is CAWRRGKNTEAFF.